A selection of T cell receptor beta chains follows, all from one sample in a study of technical replicates of blood from a few donors. Some clones are missing from TCRdb's copy, which holds only in-frame ones; the method was immunoSEQ multiplex PCR. The repertoire has over 90,000 clones, approximately 96% of them found once; the top ten carry roughly 0.33%. Sequencing was performed on T cells isolated from PBMCs. These receptors were obtained from a human donor in good health. Each CDR3 is given with its conserved first and last residue. D genes are given only for firm matches. The size of a clone is reported for some rows only, either as once, few or many, or as a class for expanded clones.

TRBJ2-1,TRBV9,17,.,.,TGTGCCAGCAGCGTTGGAATTGGACTGGCCAGTTACAATGAGCAGTTCTTC,CASSVGIGLASYNEQFF
TRBJ1-5,TRBV27,14,TRBD1,.,TGTGCCAGCAGTACCGACAGGGAAAATCAGCCCCAGCATTTT,CASSTDRENQPQHF
TRBJ1-5,TRBV18,15,.,.,TGTGCCAGCTCACCCGCGCCCTATAGCAATCAGCCCCAGCATTTT,CASSPAPYSNQPQHF
TRBJ2-1,TRBV6-6,15,TRBD2,.,TGTGCCAGCAGACAAGGACTAGCGGGATTCGGTGAGCAGTTCTTC,CASRQGLAGFGEQFF
TRBJ2-1,TRBV29-1,15,TRBD2,.,TGCAGCGTTGAAGTTCCTAGCGGGAGGGTCGATGAGCAGTTCTTC,CSVEVPSGRVDEQFF
TRBJ2-3,TRBV7-9,16,.,once,TGTGCCAGCCTTGAGGGCCAAGCATATAGCACAGATACGCAGTATTTT,CASLEGQAYSTDTQYF
TRBJ2-7,TRBV4-3,14,TRBD2,.,TGCGCCAGCAGCCCAGGACTAGGAGAATACGAGCAGTACTTC,CASSPGLGEYEQYF
TRBJ2-7,TRBV2,18,.,once,TGTGCCAGGCTACAGGGGCGAGTAACAGCGGGAGTTCAATACGAGCAGTACTTC,CARLQGRVTAGVQYEQYF
TRBJ2-1,TRBV7-8,12,.,.,TGTGCCAGCAGCCAAAGGAGGCTCGAGCAGTTCTTC,CASSQRRLEQFF
TRBJ2-7,TRBV21-1,15,.,.,TGTGCCAGCAGCAAAGCACAGGGCCTAAACTACGAGCAGTACTTC,CASSKAQGLNYEQYF
TRBJ2-5,TRBV10-3,13,.,.,TGTGCCATCAGGAGGACAGCCAGGGAGACCCAGTACTTC,CAIRRTARETQYF
TRBJ1-2,TRBV10-2,14,.,few,TGCGCCAGCAGTGAGTCCGCAGGGGAGAATGGCTACACCTTC,CASSESAGENGYTF
TRBJ2-7,TRBV20-1,11,.,.,TGCAGTGGTAGACCTAGCTACGAGCAGTACTTC,CSGRPSYEQYF